Presented here are 30 T cell receptor beta chains from one specimen sequenced in a study of human T cells and chemical hapten exposure. MiXCR, applied by TCRdb to the RACE reads, yields one record per CDR3 protein. The repertoire consists of more than 250,000 distinct CDR3 sequences, with roughly 8.9% occurring once and the leading ten covering 2% to 3%. Time point specified: pre-sensitization, week 0. Treatment given: therapeutic diphenylcyclopropenone sensitization with weekly scalp DPC. The sample in question was whole blood, obtained in connection with sensitization to the hapten diphenylcyclopropenone (DPC). The receptors were sampled from a woman aged 40-49 years with alopecia areata. Some clones in this sample may be carry-over from other donors' samples.

About this clonotype: Relative to the germline gene, one junction end is altered; a read error may explain this. The chain joins TRBV18 to TRBJ1-6, with D hard to call. CDR1 is KGHSH, CDR2 LQKENI, per germline. The CDR3 has 14 amino acids. The CDR3: CASSPGGMNSPLHF. CDR3 coding DNA: TGTGCCAGCTCACCCGGAGGAATGAATTCGCCCCTCCACTTT.

The chain employs TRBV18 and TRBJ2-5, with TRBD2 matching over 11 bases. CDR1 KGHSH and CDR2 LQKENI come from the germline V gene. This CDR3 is built from 15 residues. V trimming: 6 bases; J trimming: 3 bases; junction bases outside the gene matches: 6. The CDR3 coding sequence is TGTGCCAGCTCCAAACTAGCGGGAGAGAAAGAGACCCAGTACTTC. Protein product: CASSKLAGEKETQYF. The entire variable domain, with the rest obtained from reference TRBV18 and TRBJ2-5, is as follows: NAGVMQNPRHLVRRRGQEARLRCSPMKGHSHVYWYRQLPEEGLKFMVYLQKENIIDESGMPKERFSAEFPKEGPSILRIQQVVRGDSAAYFCASSKLAGEKETQYFGPGTRLLVL.

The CDR3 sequence is CASSYSLEGAFF. The CDR3, as DNA: TGTGCCAGCAGTTACTCGTTGGAGGGAGCTTTCTTT. This chain uses TRBV6-2 or TRBV6-3 with TRBJ1-1; no clear D gene. This CDR3 region has 12 residues. Deletions cut 0 bases from V and 10 bases from J, with 9 bases between. Germline V gene data show CDR1 as MNHEY and CDR2 as SVGEGT.

This clonotype was counted between two and nine times. The rearrangement joins TRBV6-6 to TRBJ2-1; D is undetermined. Germline CDR1 and CDR2: MNHNY and SVGAGI (reference sequence). Trimming shortened V by 0 bases and J by 0 bases, and 12 bases separated the two germline ends. This CDR3 is 17 amino acids long. This chain's CDR3 is CASSYSAGPSSYNEQFF. In nucleotides, the CDR3 is TGTGCCAGCAGTTACTCCGCAGGCCCGAGCTCCTACAATGAGCAGTTCTTC.

The V gene is TRBV9, the J gene TRBJ2-7; no firm D call. Germline V CDR1 and CDR2: SGDLS, YYNGEE. The length of the CDR3 is 15 residues. Trimming removed 0 bases from V and 3 bases from J, with 13 bases in between. CDR3 sequence (DNA): TGTGCCAGCAGCGTAGGCGTGCTGCAGTACTACGAGCAGTACTTC. It yields the protein CASSVGVLQYYEQYF.

This chain uses TRBV7-2 with TRBJ2-1; D possibly corresponds to TRBD2 (5 bases). The ends were cut back, 4 bases at V and 4 bases at J, with 14 bases in the middle. Germline V gene sequence: CDR1 SGHTA, CDR2 FQGNSA. The CDR3 consists of 15 residues. This CDR3 is CASSSSDSRYNEQFF. The CDR3 coding sequence is TGTGCCAGCAGCTCGTCGGACTCGCGTTACAATGAGCAGTTCTTC.

In this sample, this clonotype turned up many times. V usage is TRBV4-2 and J usage is TRBJ1-6; perhaps TRBD1 as D (5 bases). CDR3 size: 16 residues. Germline V CDR1 and CDR2: LGHNA, YNFKEQ. Trimming removed 0 bases at V and 9 bases at J, with 15 bases between. The CDR3 reads CASSQEGQGEGSPLHF. CDR3 bases: TGTGCCAGCAGCCAAGAGGGTCAAGGGGAGGGTTCACCCCTCCACTTT.

This sequence joins TRBV7-9 and TRBJ2-1; 11 bases fit TRBD2. The germline V gene encodes CDR1 SEHNR and CDR2 FQNEAQ (reference sequence). The CDR3 loop spans 16 amino acids. Unmatched junction bases numbered 6, after V lost 5 bases and J lost 3 bases. CDR3 loop: CASSKTSGGLYNEQFF. CDR3 nucleotide sequence: TGTGCCAGCAGCAAAACTAGCGGGGGCCTCTACAATGAGCAGTTCTTC.

This clonotype has only a few counts. The V and J genes are TRBV12-3 or TRBV12-4 and TRBJ2-3; TRBD2 matches at 8 bases. Trimming cost V 7 bases and J 4 bases; bases outside gene matches: 10. The CDR3 has 15 residues. In DNA form, the CDR3 reads TGTGCCAGCACGGGTTCCGGGGGGGAGTCAGATACGCAGTATTTT. Its translation is CASTGSGGESDTQYF.

The rearrangement uses TRBV28 and TRBJ2-7, with a tentative D call TRBD1 (6 bases). Trimming removed 2 bases from V and 9 bases from J, with 11 bases in between. Germline values: CDR1 MDHEN, CDR2 SYDVKM. CDR3 length: 12 residues. CDR3 nucleotides: TGTGCCAGCAGTTTAAGTTCAGGGGTGCAGTACTTC. This encodes CASSLSSGVQYF.

This clonotype was seen only a few times. The DNA of the CDR3 is TGTGCCAGCAGTTTAGCCTTCACAGGGAGTCAGCCCCAGCATTTT. Encoded protein: CASSLAFTGSQPQHF. V gene TRBV27 combines with J gene TRBJ1-5; D is possibly TRBD1 (6 bases). Between the trimmed V and J ends, which lost 2 bases and 6 bases, there was a span of 14 bases. The CDR3 runs to 15 residues. The V gene's germline CDR1 is MNHEY and CDR2 SMNVEV (reference sequence).

This sequence joins TRBV7-9 and TRBJ2-5; D perhaps matches TRBD2 (5 bases). Germline CDR1 is SEHNR and CDR2 is FQNEAQ (reference sequence). V shed 2 bases and J shed 4 bases, with 11 bases lying between them. The CDR3 sequence is 14 residues long. CDR3 DNA: TGTGCCAGCAGCTTATTGTCGGGGAGAGAGACCCAGTACTTC. This codes for CASSLLSGRETQYF.

In this sample, this clonotype turned up once. The J gene is TRBJ1-6, the V gene TRBV2, with a possible D match to TRBD1 (5 bases). This CDR3 comprises 13 residues. Per germline, CDR1 SNHLY and CDR2 FYNNEI. The V gene lost 7 bases and the J gene lost 7 bases, with 11 bases spanning the gap. The CDR3 sequence: CASTGTRNSPLHF. In DNA form, the CDR3 reads TGTGCCAGCACAGGGACCCGGAATTCACCCCTCCACTTT.

This sequence joins TRBV28 and TRBJ1-4; 12 bases line up with TRBD1. Trimming at V came to 2 bases and at J to 7 bases, leaving 5 bases not matched to a gene. The CDR3 spans 16 residues. Germline CDR1 and CDR2: MDHEN and SYDVKM. CDR3 region: CASSLRRDRGREKLFF. The DNA for the CDR3 is TGTGCCAGCAGTTTACGGAGGGACAGGGGGCGTGAAAAACTGTTTTTT.

This clonotype has just a few counts. V gene TRBV6-9 combines with J gene TRBJ2-1; D is ambiguous. V lost 7 bases and J lost 0, with 10 bases in between. The CDR3 is 14 amino acids. Germline CDR1 MNHGY, CDR2 SVAAGI. CDR3 coding DNA: TGTGCCAGCATCCGGATGAGCTCCTACAATGAGCAGTTCTTC. Protein: CASIRMSSYNEQFF.

This clonotype was seen ten or more times. The rearrangement links TRBV10-3 to TRBJ1-1, with D perhaps matching TRBD1 (5 bases). Germline loops: CDR1 ENHRY, CDR2 SYGVKD. V lost 0 bases to trimming and J lost 1 base, with 6 bases between them. This CDR3 comprises 14 residues. The CDR3 DNA reads as TGTGCCATCAGTGAGTCGAGGGGGAACACTGAAGCTTTCTTT. Translated, it gives CAISESRGNTEAFF.

This clonotype came up a few times. The rearrangement uses TRBV4-2 and TRBJ2-1; 7 positions match TRBD1. Germline assignment: CDR1 LGHNA and CDR2 YNFKEQ. Trimming at V came to 5 bases and at J to 2 bases, leaving 3 bases not matched to a gene. The length of the CDR3 is 14 residues. CDR3 residues: CASSGTGAYNEQFF. CDR3 DNA sequence: TGTGCCAGCAGCGGAACAGGGGCCTACAATGAGCAGTTCTTC.

The table lists this clonotype with a few counts. The CDR3 is CASSFRSGLGYTF. The CDR3 region has the DNA TGTGCCAGCAGCTTTCGGTCAGGGCTTGGCTACACCTTC. This chain uses TRBV5-5 with TRBJ1-2, with D maybe TRBD1 (5 bases). Per the germline V gene, CDR1 is SGHKS and CDR2 is YYEKEE (reference sequence). Trimming took off 2 bases at V and 7 bases at J, with 12 bases between the two ends. The CDR3 has 13 residues.

The sample holds a few counts of this clonotype. The V gene is TRBV7-9, the J gene TRBJ1-1, with 9 positions matching TRBD1. The trim removed 5 bases at V and 5 bases at J, leaving 9 bases unmatched. Germline V gene lookup returns CDR1 SEHNR and CDR2 FQNEAQ (reference sequence). The CDR3 spans 15 residues. This CDR3 reads CASSPSGTGRTEAFF. The CDR3 DNA follows: TGTGCCAGCAGCCCGTCCGGGACAGGGCGGACTGAAGCTTTCTTT.

The CDR3 sequence is CASSQAGSTNNEQFF. The CDR3 DNA reads as TGCGCCAGCAGCCAAGCGGGAAGCACGAACAATGAGCAGTTCTTC. The chain carries TRBV4-1 and TRBJ2-1, with TRBD2 as a possible D gene (5 bases). V lost 1 base and J 5 bases, leaving 12 bases between the germline ends. This CDR3 spans 15 amino acids. From germline, CDR1 is MGHRA and CDR2 YSYEKL.

The chain couples TRBV11-2 to TRBJ2-1; D assignment may be TRBD1 or TRBD2 (5 bases each). V was trimmed by 5 bases and J by 7 bases, leaving 15 bases between them. CDR3 length equals 14 residues. The germline gives CDR1 SGHAT, CDR2 FQNNGV. The CDR3 DNA sequence: TGTGCCAGCAGCCGACCCCCTGGGGGTAATGAGCAGTTCTTC. Amino acids: CASSRPPGGNEQFF.

This clonotype was seen a few times. In DNA form, the CDR3 reads TGTGCCACCCTACCCTCTAGCGGGGGTAAAGATACGCAGTATTTT. Amino acid sequence: CATLPSSGGKDTQYF. The J gene is TRBJ2-3, the V gene TRBV10-3; TRBD2 matches at 10 bases. The CDR3 is 15 residues long. Per germline, CDR1 ENHRY and CDR2 SYGVKD. V lost 10 bases and J lost 5; bases outside the gene matches: 12.

The chain has TRBV5-6 and TRBJ1-5; no clear D gene. Germline CDR1 is SGHDT and CDR2 is YYEEEE. The CDR3 length is 15 residues. The germline V and J ends were trimmed by 6 bases and 2 bases, with 15 bases remaining between them. CDR3 sequence: CASTSGYSGNQPQHF. Here the CDR3 DNA reads TGTGCCAGCACTAGCGGGTATTCGGGCAATCAGCCCCAGCATTTT.

This clonotype came up many times. The genes are TRBV2 and TRBJ1-1; D is perhaps TRBD1 (5 bases). V lost 9 bases and J lost 1, with 24 bases in between. The CDR3 is made up of 17 amino acids. Germline-derived CDR1 and CDR2 are SNHLY and FYNNEI. The CDR3 is CASRPRSWDQGNTEAFF. The DNA for the CDR3 is TGTGCCAGTAGGCCCCGTTCGTGGGACCAGGGGAACACTGAAGCTTTCTTT.

The V gene is TRBV6-2 or TRBV6-3, the J gene TRBJ1-5; D might be TRBD1 (5 bases). The germline gives CDR1 MNHEY, CDR2 SVGEGT. The CDR3 loop spans 17 amino acids. Trimming took off 4 bases at V and 1 base at J, with 17 bases between the two ends. CDR3 bases: TGTGCCAGCAGTTCCCAGGGAATCGGGGCCAGCAATCAGCCCCAGCATTTT. Its protein product is CASSSQGIGASNQPQHF.

This clonotype was counted between two and nine times. This chain uses TRBV11-2 with TRBJ2-7; D is ambiguous. Germline-derived CDR1 and CDR2 are SGHAT and FQNNGV. This CDR3 comprises 11 residues. The V end lost 5 bases, the J end lost 6 bases, and 8 bases lay between the germline ends. CDR3 region: CASSTLREQYF. The CDR3 DNA sequence: TGTGCCAGCAGCACCCTCCGCGAGCAGTACTTC.

The chain joins TRBV25-1 to TRBJ1-6; tentative D call: TRBD1 (5 bases). Germline values: CDR1 MGHDK, CDR2 SYGVNS. Deletions cut 3 bases from V and 0 bases from J, with 6 bases between. The CDR3 extends over 15 amino acids. The CDR3 nucleotides are TGTGCCAGCAGTGAGGGGGGCTCCTATAATTCACCCCTCCACTTT. Translating it yields CASSEGGSYNSPLHF. Complete variable domain (other parts from reference TRBV25-1 and TRBJ1-6): EADIYQTPRYLVIGTGKKITLECSQTMGHDKMYWYQQDPGMELHLIHYSYGVNSTEKGDLSSESTVSRIRTEHFPLTLESARPSHTSQYLCASSEGGSYNSPLHFGNGTRLTVT.

This clonotype showed up many times. This chain uses TRBV4-1 with TRBJ2-7; D gene ambiguous. The CDR3 contains 14 residues. CDR1 and CDR2 (germline): MGHRA, YSYEKL. The V and J ends lost 3 bases and 3 bases respectively, with 12 bases between them. The CDR3 protein is CASSHDSGLYEQYF. The CDR3 bases are TGCGCCAGCAGCCACGACTCCGGCCTCTACGAGCAGTACTTC.

This clonotype was detected a few times. This sequence joins TRBV7-6 and TRBJ2-2; 7 bases map to TRBD2. The V and J ends lost 5 bases and 4 bases, in that order; junction bases with no gene match: 16. Germline CDR1 SGHVS, CDR2 FNYEAQ. This CDR3 region has 18 residues. CDR3 sequence (DNA): TGTGCCAGCAGCACCACTAGCGCCCTCGGCCGGGTCACCGGGGAGCTGTTTTTT. Protein product: CASSTTSALGRVTGELFF. The variable domain in full, with the rest retrieved from reference TRBV7-6 and TRBJ2-2, is GAGVSQSPRYKVTKRGQDVALRCDPISGHVSLYWYRQALGQGPEFLTYFNYEAQQDKSGLPNDRFSAERPEGSISTLTIQRTEQRDSAMYRCASSTTSALGRVTGELFFGEGSRLTVL.

The V gene is TRBV29-1, the J gene TRBJ2-6; D ambiguous. The CDR3 length is 16 residues. The germline V gene has CDR1 SQVTM and CDR2 ANQGSEA. V dropped 4 bases and J dropped 5 bases, with 18 bases sitting between them. The CDR3, as DNA: TGCAGCGTTGGATCGTTAATGGGTTCTAGGGCCAACGTCCTGACTTTC. Its translation: CSVGSLMGSRANVLTF.